This T cell receptor (beta chain) was retrieved from a study of technical replicates of blood from a few donors. TCRdb's copy holds only in-frame clones and misses some; the assay was immunoSEQ multiplex PCR. The sample consists of around 80,000 clones, roughly 90% of them appearing once. CDR1 and CDR2 from the germline V gene are SGHTA and FQGNSA. Trimming removed 5 bases from V and 2 bases from J, with 23 bases in between. This CDR3 spans 18 amino acids. This TCR was sampled from a human donor in good health. Sequenced input: T cells isolated from PBMCs. J is TRBJ2-3 and V is TRBV7-2; D gene unclear. The CDR3 nucleotides read TGTGCCAGCAGCCCAAGAGGTAGTGGAGCCTCAATCACAGATACGCAGTATTTT. Translated: CASSPRGSGASITDTQYF.